This T cell receptor beta chain was recorded in a study of graft-versus-host responses after intestinal transplantation. At the level of the study: Among the recipients, transplants were multivisceral, liver-intestinal, or isolated intestinal. Anti-thymocyte globulin induction preceded around 3 years of tacrolimus and steroid maintenance in all recipients. Study-level points and caveats: Analysis identified GvH clones in recipient marrow, with some appearing first in ileum or blood.

TCRdb's table, derived via immunoSEQ multiplex PCR, lists solely in-frame clones and lacks some. The data show over 100,000 clones, about 88% seen once. V lost 6 bases and J 6 bases, leaving 6 bases between the germline ends. The CDR3 is made up of 10 amino acids. Germline V lookup: CDR1 SNHLY, CDR2 FYNNEI. This clone was observed a handful of times. Its antigen is unknown. The TCR originated in a human donor who received an intestinal transplant. Sequenced here: unstimulated CD4+ T cells sorted from spleen or lymph node cells, sampled before intestinal transplant. The chain couples TRBV2 to TRBJ2-7; D is ambiguous. CDR3 DNA: TGTGCCAGCAGCGCAGTCGAGCAGTACTTC. Translating gives CASSAVEQYF.